This T cell receptor beta chain was profiled in a study of T-cell reconstitution after alpha-beta-depleted transplantation in children. The TCRbeta library incorporated unique molecular identifiers. TCRdb re-called the PCR reads with MiXCR, one entry per CDR3 protein. The table has hundreds of thousands of distinct CDR3 sequences, roughly a sixth seen once. Study-level points and caveats: Surviving recipient cells, namely T cells and thymic progenitors, were the source of high day-60 TCRbeta diversity in some patients. T-cell counts and diversity at one year post-transplant came mainly from newly produced T cells.

On this clonotype: Its antigen is unidentified.

This CDR3 spans 16 amino acids. Germline CDR1 is SGHKS and CDR2 is YYEKEE (reference sequence). The V and J ends lost 3 bases and 1 base respectively, with 16 bases between them. The sequencing used PBMCs, mostly from graft donor cells, collected 360 days after TCRalphabeta/CD19-depleted stem cell transplant. The clonotype comes from a male patient aged 2 to 9 who had a stem cell transplant for acute lymphoblastic leukemia, so the T cells may come from the graft donor. This rearrangement joins TRBV5-5 to TRBJ1-1; possible D gene TRBD1, 5 bases. CDR3 region: CASSWSRVTGNTEAFF. The CDR3, as DNA: TGTGCCAGCAGCTGGTCAAGGGTTACAGGGAACACTGAAGCTTTCTTT. Complete variable domain (other parts from reference TRBV5-5 and TRBJ1-1): DAGVTQSPTHLIKTRGQQVTLRCSPISGHKSVSWYQQVLGQGPQFIFQYYEKEERGRGNFPDRFSARQFPNYSSELNVNALLLGDSALYLCASSWSRVTGNTEAFFGQGTRLTVV.